This record concerns one TCR beta chain sequence. Antigen unknown. No DNA is shown, since the ends of the CDR3 on it are uncertain; the CDR3 is the one TCRdb lists. This specimen comes from a study of shared clonotypes between healthy human individuals. Study details: Plates per donor: three CD4 naive, three CD4 memory, two CD8 naive, one CD8 memory. Broader study findings: The authors sampled blood alone, and tissue repertoires likely differ. Among non-shared clonotypes, generation probabilities were lower than among those shared by all four donors. The represented genetic and exposure-history diversity was limited by the small number of donors.

Sequencing used immunoSEQ multiplex PCR; TCRdb keeps in-frame clones, though not all of them. The sample has approximately 980,000 clones; around three quarters are singletons. The CDR3 adds up to 19 amino acids, both ends counted. The material sequenced was memory CD4+ T cells sorted from blood. As to subset: CD45RA-negative fraction. This sequence was found in a man younger than 30 in good health. J is TRBJ2-3 and V is TRBV21-1; the table's D call TRBD1 went unverified against the DNA. TRBV21-1 is a pseudogene locus. CDR3 protein: CASSKQYFGRETSTDTQYF.